In this sample, the clone carrying this TCR beta chain turned up many times. Its specificity is unknown. The sample originates from a study of T cells in Graves' hyperthyroidism and ophthalmopathy. Findings of the study overall: Most expanded thyroid clonotypes above 0.001 recurred in blood. Median prediction lead before ophthalmopathy onset was around seven months with the model.

RNA transcripts served as the template for amplifying TCR beta CDR3 regions. The study used the HTBI primer set for a first-round RT-PCR of the TCR CDR3. Using its own MiXCR run on the multiplex PCR reads, TCRdb lists one record per CDR3 protein. The sample has under 400,000 distinct CDR3 sequences, roughly 15% seen once. The CDR3 contains 15 residues. With 3 bases clipped from V and 4 bases from J, the junction kept 2 bases outside the gene matches. Germline loops: CDR1 SNHLY, CDR2 FYNNEI. Input material: blood. The source is an older woman with Graves' ophthalmopathy. V usage is TRBV2 and J usage is TRBJ2-3; 12 bases are shared with TRBD2. CDR3 nucleotides: TGTGCCAGCAGTGACTCTAGCGGGAGGGCAGATACGCAGTATTTT. Amino acid sequence: CASSDSSGRADTQYF.